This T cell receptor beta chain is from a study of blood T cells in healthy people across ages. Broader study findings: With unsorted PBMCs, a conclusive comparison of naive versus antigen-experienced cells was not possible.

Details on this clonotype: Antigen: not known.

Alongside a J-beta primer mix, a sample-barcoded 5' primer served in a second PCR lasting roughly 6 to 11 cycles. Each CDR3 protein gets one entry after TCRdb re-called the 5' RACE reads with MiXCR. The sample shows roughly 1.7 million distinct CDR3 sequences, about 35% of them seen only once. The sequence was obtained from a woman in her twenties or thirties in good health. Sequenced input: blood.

CDR3: CASSPRVHGYTF. DNA of the CDR3: TGTGCCAGCAGCCCCAGGGTGCATGGCTACACCTTC. V gene TRBV7-8 combines with J gene TRBJ1-2; TRBD1 is a possible D gene (5 bases). This CDR3 is built from 12 residues. CDR1 and CDR2 from the germline V gene are SGHVS and FQNEAQ. V lost 5 bases and J 6 bases, leaving 10 bases between the germline ends.